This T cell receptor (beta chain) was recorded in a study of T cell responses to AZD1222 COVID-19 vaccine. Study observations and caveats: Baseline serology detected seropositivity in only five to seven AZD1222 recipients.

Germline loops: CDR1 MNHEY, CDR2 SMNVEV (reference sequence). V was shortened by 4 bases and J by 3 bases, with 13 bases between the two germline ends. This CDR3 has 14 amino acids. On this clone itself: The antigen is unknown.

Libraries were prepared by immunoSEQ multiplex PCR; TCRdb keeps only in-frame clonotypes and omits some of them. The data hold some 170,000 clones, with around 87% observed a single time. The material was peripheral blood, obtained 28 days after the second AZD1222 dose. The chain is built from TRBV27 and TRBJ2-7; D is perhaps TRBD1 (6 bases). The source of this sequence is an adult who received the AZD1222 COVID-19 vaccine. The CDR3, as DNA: TGTGCCAGCAGTTCACAGGGCCAGTACTACGAGCAGTACTTC. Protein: CASSSQGQYYEQYF.